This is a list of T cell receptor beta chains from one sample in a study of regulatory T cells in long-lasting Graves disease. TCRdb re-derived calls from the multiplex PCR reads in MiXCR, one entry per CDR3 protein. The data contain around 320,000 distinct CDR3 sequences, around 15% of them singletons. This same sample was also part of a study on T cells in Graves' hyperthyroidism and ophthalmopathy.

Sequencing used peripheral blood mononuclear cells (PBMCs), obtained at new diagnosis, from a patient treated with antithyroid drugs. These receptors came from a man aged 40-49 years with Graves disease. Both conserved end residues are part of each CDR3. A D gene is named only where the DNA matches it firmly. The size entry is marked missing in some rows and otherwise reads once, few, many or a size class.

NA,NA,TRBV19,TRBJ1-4,CASSLGATEKLFF,TGTGCCAGTAGTCTCGGGGCTACGGAAAAACTGTTTTTT
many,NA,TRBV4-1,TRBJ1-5,CASSQVRSAPQHF,TGCGCCAGCAGCCAGGTACGGAGTGCGCCCCAGCATTTT
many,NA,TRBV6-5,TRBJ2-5,CASSYGEETQYF,TGTGCCAGCAGTTACGGTGAAGAGACCCAGTACTTC
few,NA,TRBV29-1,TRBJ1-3,CSVVGGGVNSGNTIYF,TGCAGCGTTGTGGGGGGGGGGGTCAACTCTGGAAACACCATATATTTT
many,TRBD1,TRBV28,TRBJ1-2,CASITGGQGLYGYTF,TGTGCCAGCATCACGGGGGGACAGGGCCTCTATGGCTACACCTTC
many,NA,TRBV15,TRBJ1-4,CATSRDQAGGYEKLFF,TGTGCCACCAGCAGAGATCAGGCAGGAGGGTATGAAAAACTGTTTTTT
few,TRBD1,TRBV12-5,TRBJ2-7,CASGLVVTGAYEQYF,TGTGCTAGTGGTTTGGTGGTGACAGGGGCCTACGAGCAGTACTTC
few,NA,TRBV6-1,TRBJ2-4,CASRPGTLAKNIQYF,TGTGCCAGCAGGCCGGGAACTCTAGCCAAAAACATTCAGTACTTC
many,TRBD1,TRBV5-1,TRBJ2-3,CASSSGQGGQDTQYF,TGCGCCAGCAGCAGCGGACAGGGGGGACAAGATACGCAGTATTTT
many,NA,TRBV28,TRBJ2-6,CASSSPGQSSGANVLTF,TGTGCCAGCAGTTCCCCAGGGCAAAGCTCTGGGGCCAACGTCCTGACTTTC
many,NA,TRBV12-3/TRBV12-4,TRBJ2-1,CASRKAGHNEQFF,TGTGCCAGCAGAAAGGCTGGGCACAATGAGCAGTTCTTC
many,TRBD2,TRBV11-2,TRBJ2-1,CASSLVQAGGLNEQFF,TGTGCCAGCAGCTTAGTTCAAGCGGGGGGGCTGAATGAGCAGTTCTTC
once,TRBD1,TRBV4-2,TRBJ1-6,CASSQDPQGGNSPLHF,TGTGCCAGCAGCCAAGATCCCCAGGGGGGGAATTCACCCCTCCACTTT
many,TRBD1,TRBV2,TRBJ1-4,CASSADPGQGGKLFF,TGTGCCAGCAGCGCCGATCCGGGACAGGGAGGAAAACTGTTTTTT
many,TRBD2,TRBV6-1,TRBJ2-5,CASRTWGKRGFETQYF,TGTGCCAGCAGGACGTGGGGGAAGCGGGGGTTCGAGACCCAGTACTTC
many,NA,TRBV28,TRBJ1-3,CASSLFGGAPGNTIYF,TGTGCCAGCAGTTTGTTCGGGGGAGCTCCTGGAAACACCATATATTTT
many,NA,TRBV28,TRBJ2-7,CASSLLGDGSYEQYF,TGTGCCAGCAGTTTACTGGGGGACGGCTCCTACGAGCAGTACTTC
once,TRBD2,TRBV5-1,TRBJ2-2,CASTAGANTGELFF,TGCGCCAGCACCGCGGGGGCGAACACCGGGGAGCTGTTTTTT
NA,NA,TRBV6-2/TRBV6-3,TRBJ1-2,CASRPPTGFFNYGYTF,TGTGCCAGCAGGCCACCTACAGGGTTTTTTAACTATGGCTACACCTTC
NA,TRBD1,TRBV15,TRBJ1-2,CATSPTGNYGYTF,TGTGCCACCAGCCCGACAGGGAACTATGGCTACACCTTC
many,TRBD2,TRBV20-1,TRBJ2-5,CSAAKAGQETQYF,TGCAGTGCTGCTAAAGCGGGGCAAGAGACCCAGTACTTC
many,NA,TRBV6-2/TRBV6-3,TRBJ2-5,CASSSWRGGETQYF,TGTGCCAGCAGTTCCTGGCGAGGAGGAGAGACCCAGTACTTC
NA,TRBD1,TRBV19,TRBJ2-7,CASSRTGTAYEQYF,TGTGCCAGCAGTAGGACCGGGACAGCCTACGAGCAGTACTTC